Listed below are T cell receptor beta chains from one sample, sequenced in a study of blood T cells in healthy people across ages. TCRdb reprocessed the 5' RACE reads via MiXCR and lists one record per CDR3 protein. The data contain about 1.8 million distinct CDR3 sequences, 49% of them seen just once; the ten biggest clones take up over 2%. Sequenced: blood. Receptors originate from a woman aged 35 to 49 in good health. CDR3s include the opening cysteine and the closing phenylalanine or tryptophan. The D gene is left open where the match is weak. Size tells how often a clone was seen (once, few, many) or the class of an expanded clone, and some rows leave it out.

CDR3aa: CAISEAPPSDTQYF
CDR3nt: TGTGCCATCAGTGAGGCACCGCCATCAGATACGCAGTATTTT
j_gene: TRBJ2-3
v_gene: TRBV10-3
abundance: few
d_gene: NA

CDR3aa: CASSFQQGSSFREFF
CDR3nt: TGTGCCAGCAGTTTTCAACAGGGGTCTTCGTTTAGGGAGTTCTTC
j_gene: TRBJ2-1
v_gene: TRBV28
abundance: NA
d_gene: TRBD1

CDR3aa: CASSLRAGGTTDTQYF
CDR3nt: TGTGCCAGCAGTTTAAGGGCGGGGGGGACAACAGATACGCAGTATTTT
j_gene: TRBJ2-3
v_gene: TRBV27
abundance: few
d_gene: TRBD2

CDR3aa: CASSSPGREKGGYTF
CDR3nt: TGTGCCAGCAGTTCCCCGGGACGGGAAAAGGGTGGCTACACCTTC
j_gene: TRBJ1-2
v_gene: TRBV6-5
abundance: NA
d_gene: NA

CDR3aa: CSARVSGGYEQYF
CDR3nt: TGCAGTGCTAGGGTGTCCGGTGGCTACGAGCAGTACTTC
j_gene: TRBJ2-7
v_gene: TRBV20-1
abundance: NA
d_gene: NA

CDR3aa: CASSLGRRTGGNQPQHF
CDR3nt: TGTGCCAGCAGCTTAGGGAGAAGGACAGGGGGCAATCAGCCCCAGCATTTT
j_gene: TRBJ1-5
v_gene: TRBV7-8
abundance: NA
d_gene: TRBD1

CDR3aa: CASSLELAGNEQFF
CDR3nt: TGTGCCAGCAGCTTAGAGTTAGCCGGGAATGAGCAGTTCTTC
j_gene: TRBJ2-1
v_gene: TRBV7-2
abundance: few
d_gene: NA

CDR3aa: CASSTKLSTEAFF
CDR3nt: TGTGCCAGCAGTACAAAACTGAGCACTGAAGCTTTCTTT
j_gene: TRBJ1-1
v_gene: TRBV12-3/TRBV12-4
abundance: NA
d_gene: NA

CDR3aa: CASSLGLAGRDEQFF
CDR3nt: TGTGCCAGCAGCTTAGGACTAGCGGGACGTGATGAGCAGTTCTTC
j_gene: TRBJ2-1
v_gene: TRBV7-2
abundance: NA
d_gene: TRBD2

CDR3aa: CSVRQGFSGEQFF
CDR3nt: TGCAGCGTTCGGCAGGGGTTCTCGGGTGAGCAGTTCTTC
j_gene: TRBJ2-1
v_gene: TRBV29-1
abundance: many
d_gene: NA

CDR3aa: CASSVDGDRGNIQYF
CDR3nt: TGTGCCAGCAGCGTAGATGGGGACAGGGGAAACATTCAGTACTTC
j_gene: TRBJ2-4
v_gene: TRBV9
abundance: NA
d_gene: TRBD1

CDR3aa: CASSQEATGVSTDTQYF
CDR3nt: TGTGCCAGCAGCCAAGAGGCAACAGGGGTAAGCACAGATACGCAGTATTTT
j_gene: TRBJ2-3
v_gene: TRBV3-1
abundance: few
d_gene: TRBD1

CDR3aa: CASSLGQFGHYGYTF
CDR3nt: TGTGCCAGCAGTTTAGGTCAGTTCGGTCACTATGGCTACACCTTC
j_gene: TRBJ1-2
v_gene: TRBV28
abundance: NA
d_gene: NA

CDR3aa: CASSEVGTGGKAFF
CDR3nt: TGTGCCAGCAGTGAAGTCGGGACAGGCGGGAAGGCTTTCTTT
j_gene: TRBJ1-1
v_gene: TRBV28
abundance: NA
d_gene: TRBD1

CDR3aa: CASIENGLRAYEQYF
CDR3nt: TGCGCCAGCATCGAAAACGGTTTGCGGGCCTACGAGCAGTACTTC
j_gene: TRBJ2-7
v_gene: TRBV10-2
abundance: NA
d_gene: NA

CDR3aa: CASSVQGMDGYTF
CDR3nt: TGCGCCAGCAGCGTACAGGGGATGGACGGCTACACCTTC
j_gene: TRBJ1-2
v_gene: TRBV5-1
abundance: once
d_gene: TRBD1

CDR3aa: CASSLTGKGYNEQFF
CDR3nt: TGTGCCAGCAGCCTCACTGGGAAAGGATACAATGAGCAGTTCTTC
j_gene: TRBJ2-1
v_gene: TRBV3-1
abundance: NA
d_gene: NA

CDR3aa: CSAREEIGLAGSVRWETQYF
CDR3nt: TGCAGTGCTAGAGAGGAAATAGGACTAGCGGGGAGCGTACGGTGGGAGACCCAGTACTTC
j_gene: TRBJ2-5
v_gene: TRBV20-1
abundance: NA
d_gene: TRBD2

CDR3aa: CSASNLAEQYF
CDR3nt: TGCAGTGCTAGCAACCTCGCCGAGCAGTACTTC
j_gene: TRBJ2-7
v_gene: TRBV20-1
abundance: few
d_gene: NA

CDR3aa: CASSRQGSGTQYF
CDR3nt: TGTGCCAGCAGCCGCCAGGGGTCAGGGACCCAGTACTTC
j_gene: TRBJ2-5
v_gene: TRBV11-1
abundance: NA
d_gene: NA